The rows below give T cell receptor beta chains drawn from one sample of a study of T cell repertoires in cytomegalovirus infection. These receptors' antigens are unknown. TCRdb redid the calling of the reads with MiXCR, one entry per CDR3 protein. This sample carries around 900,000 distinct CDR3 sequences, roughly 30% of them seen once, and the ten largest clones take around 15%. The material sequenced was cultured CD8+ T cells from PBMCs, taken from culture after CMV antigen stimulation. Receptor source: a human donor in good health (CMV status not recorded). Some clones in this sample may be carry-over from other donors' samples. The CDR3 runs from the conserved cysteine through the conserved F or W. A D gene is named only where the DNA matches it firmly. Rows may omit the clone size; those that give it use once, few, many or a size class.

clone size	V gene	J gene	D gene	CDR3 DNA	CDR3 protein
few	TRBV19	TRBJ2-1	-	TGTGCCAGTAGCCCTCTCCGATCGAGTAATGAGCAGTTCTTC	CASSPLRSSNEQFF
few	TRBV4-1	TRBJ2-3	TRBD2	TGCGCCAGCAGCCCACGAGCGGGGGGACGAGATACGCAGTATTTT	CASSPRAGGRDTQYF
few	TRBV19	TRBJ1-2	-	TGTGCCAGTAGTATTGCACAGGGATATGGCTACACCTTC	CASSIAQGYGYTF
few	TRBV7-9	TRBJ1-3	-	TGTGCCAGCATCCCACCTACCGGGGATACTACCTCTGGAAACACCATATATTTT	CASIPPTGDTTSGNTIYF
-	TRBV24-1	TRBJ2-1	TRBD1	TGTGCCACCAGTGATGCCCCGGGACAGGGTGACAATGAGCAGTTCTTC	CATSDAPGQGDNEQFF
few	TRBV6-5	TRBJ2-1	-	TGTGCCAGCAGTTACTCTCCCGGAAGTGAGCAGTTCTTC	CASSYSPGSEQFF
-	TRBV7-9	TRBJ2-3	TRBD1	TGTGCCAGCAGCTCGACAGGGACCAGCACAGATACGCAGTATTTT	CASSSTGTSTDTQYF
-	TRBV27	TRBJ1-4	TRBD1	TGTGCCAGCAGTTTGGGGCAGGGGGAAGAAAAACTGTTTTTT	CASSLGQGEEKLFF
many	TRBV15	TRBJ2-3	-	TGTGCCACGTCGCGGGGCGGAGATACGCAGTATTTT	CATSRGGDTQYF
many	TRBV12-3/TRBV12-4	TRBJ2-2	-	TGTGCCAGCAGGGGGACGAACACCGGGGAGCTGTTTTTT	CASRGTNTGELFF